These 3 T cell receptor beta chains originate from one sample sequenced in a study of blood T cell repertoires in COVID-19. Some clones are missing from TCRdb's copy, which holds only in-frame ones; the method was immunoSEQ multiplex PCR. The table records some 100,000 clones, approximately 86% of them present only once. The sequenced sample consisted of peripheral blood. These receptors all come from a man aged 45-65 years with acute or convalescent COVID-19.

The chain has TRBV6-5 and TRBJ1-2, with TRBD1 matching over 9 bases. The CDR3 runs 12 residues. Germline lookup yields CDR1 MNHEY and CDR2 SVGAGI. V was pared by 6 bases and J by 13 bases, with 9 bases of the junction left unmatched. CDR3 coding DNA: TGTGCCAGCAGGGCTGGACAGGGGCCTGGCACCTTC. The encoded protein is CASRAGQGPGTF.

The V gene is TRBV14, the J gene TRBJ2-1, with TRBD2 identical over 8 bases. The germline gives CDR1 SGHDN, CDR2 FVKESK. The trim removed 4 bases at V and 4 bases at J, leaving 12 bases unmatched. This CDR3 has 17 amino acids. The CDR3 region has the DNA TGTGCCAGCAGCCCAAGAACCAGCGGGAGAGGATACAATGAGCAGTTCTTC. Its protein product is CASSPRTSGRGYNEQFF.

V gene TRBV5-1 combines with J gene TRBJ1-1, with 8 bases identical to TRBD1. V was clipped by 0 bases and J by 5 bases; unmatched bases: 12. This CDR3 has 17 amino acids. The germline gives CDR1 SGHRS, CDR2 YFSETQ. The CDR3 DNA reads TGCGCCAGCAGCTTGGACCCCTATGGACAGGGAGGAACTGAAGCTTTCTTT. It yields the protein CASSLDPYGQGGTEAFF.